Below are 3 T cell receptor beta chains sequenced from a single sample in a study of cytomegalovirus exposure and HLA in healthy donors. The PCR employed 60 Vbeta primers together with 13 Jbeta primers. Here immunoSEQ multiplex PCR was the method, and the copy in TCRdb shows in-frame clones only, minus some. The sample shows 80,000 to 100,000 clones, about 81% of them seen only once. Sequenced input: PBMCs. The receptors derive from a man aged 35 to 55 in good health and CMV-seronegative.

The chain combines TRBV27 with TRBJ2-1, with a weak D call TRBD2 (6 bases). Germline V CDR1 and CDR2: MNHEY, SMNVEV (reference sequence). The CDR3 totals 15 residues. Trimming removed 2 bases from V and 2 bases from J, with 10 bases in between. CDR3 sequence (DNA): TGTGCCAGCAGTTTAGAGGGACTCCCCTACAATGAGCAGTTCTTC. This sequence encodes CASSLEGLPYNEQFF.

The chain recombines TRBV27 with TRBJ1-1; 7 nucleotides line up with TRBD1. V gave up 2 bases and J gave up 1 base; unmatched junction bases: 1. The germline V gene encodes CDR1 MNHEY and CDR2 SMNVEV (reference sequence). CDR3 length: 14 amino acids. The CDR3 loop reads CASSLNRGNTEAFF. The DNA for the CDR3 is TGTGCCAGCAGTTTAAACAGGGGGAACACTGAAGCTTTCTTT.

This chain uses TRBV7-8 with TRBJ2-3, with unresolved D. The CDR3 is 12 residues long. The V gene's germline CDR1 is SGHVS and CDR2 FQNEAQ. V was shortened by 0 bases and J by 5 bases, with 3 bases between the two germline ends. The CDR3 here is CASSLARDTQYF. For the CDR3, the DNA is TGTGCCAGCAGCTTAGCCAGAGATACGCAGTATTTT.